The clone carrying this T cell receptor beta chain has just a few counts. The antigen is unknown. This specimen comes from a study of blood T cells in healthy people across ages. Germline-derived CDR1 and CDR2 are MDHEN and SYDVKM. This CDR3 is 14 amino acids long. Trimming removed 3 bases at V and 5 bases at J, with 11 bases between. A J-beta primer mix and a sample-barcoded 5' primer were used in a second PCR of about 7 to 12 cycles. MiXCR was run by TCRdb on the 5' RACE reads, yielding one entry per CDR3 protein. The sample has about 780,000 distinct CDR3 sequences; roughly 25% are singletons. The study's findings and limits: Reliance upon unsorted PBMCs precluded definitive naive versus antigen-experienced comparison.

Whenever a sample was processed, at least 6.5 million PBMCs were isolated. These same data were also listed under a study on T cells of mothers and their children. That paper states: Slightly higher, non-significant overlap characterized related mother-child pairs relative to unrelated pairs.

Material: blood. This sequence joins TRBV28 and TRBJ1-5; maybe TRBD1 (6 bases). The clonotype was recovered from a boy younger than 18 in good health. CDR3 residues: CASSFYREHQPQHF. In DNA, the CDR3 is TGTGCCAGCAGTTTTTACAGGGAGCATCAGCCCCAGCATTTT.